The next 28 T cell receptor beta chains were all read from a single sample in a study of CD8+ T cells in alopecia areata. Extraction of RNA preceded its reverse transcription into cDNA, which served as the sequencing template. Measured with immunoSEQ multiplex PCR; TCRdb has only the in-frame clones, and not every one. The data show 200,000 to 250,000 clones, with 40% to 55% seen just once and 2% to 3% held by the top ten. Treatment of the sample: oral pan-JAK inhibitor, 5-10 mg twice daily. The sample consisted of CD4+ T cells sorted from blood, taken between weeks 36 and 40, from a patient treated with tofacitinib. The receptors derive from a human donor with alopecia areata.

J is TRBJ2-6 and V is TRBV30; D gene uncertain. This CDR3 has 16 residues. Germline V CDR1 and CDR2: GTSNPN, SVGIG (reference sequence). V lost 3 bases and J lost 0, with 12 bases in between. Written as DNA, the CDR3 is TGTGCCTGGAGACGTGGGCGACTCTCTGGGGCCAACGTCCTGACTTTC. This sequence encodes CAWRRGRLSGANVLTF. The entire variable domain, with the rest obtained from reference TRBV30 and TRBJ2-6, is as follows: SQTIHQWPATLVQPVGSPLSLECTVEGTSNPNLYWYRQAAGRGLQLLFYSVGIGQISSEVPQNLSASRPQDRQFILSSKKLLLSDSGFYLCAWRRGRLSGANVLTFGAGSRLTVL.

This clone was detected a few times. The chain carries TRBV29-1 and TRBJ2-2; 7 bases match TRBD2. Germline CDR1 reads SQVTM; CDR2 reads ANQGSEA. The CDR3 is 14 amino acids. V trimming: 6 bases; J trimming: 0 bases; junction bases outside the gene matches: 4. The CDR3 reads CSVREGSNTGELFF. The CDR3 DNA reads TGCAGCGTGAGGGAGGGATCGAACACCGGGGAGCTGTTTTTT.

The V call is TRBV5-1, the J call TRBJ2-1, with 8 nucleotides matching TRBD2. V dropped 2 bases and J dropped 8; count of bases not matched to a gene: 9. Germline CDR1 SGHRS, CDR2 YFSETQ. The CDR3 has 15 amino acids. CDR3 in amino acids: CASSFYAGGGDEQFF. The CDR3 bases are TGCGCCAGCAGCTTCTACGCGGGAGGAGGAGATGAGCAGTTCTTC.

Regarding this clone: The same CDR3 arises from other DNA sequences in this sample as well. This chain uses TRBV18 with TRBJ2-5; the D is unclear. CDR1 and CDR2 (germline): KGHSH, LQKENI. V shed 3 bases and J shed 5 bases, with 7 bases lying between them. CDR3 length: 12 residues. CDR3 region: CASSPVRETQYF. CDR3 DNA: TGTGCCAGCTCACCTGTCAGGGAGACCCAGTACTTC.

This clone was found a few times. The J gene is TRBJ1-5, the V gene TRBV30; possible D gene TRBD1, 5 bases. The CDR3 runs to 14 residues. CDR1 is GTSNPN, CDR2 SVGIG, per germline (reference sequence). Trimming shortened V by 0 bases and J by 7 bases, and 13 bases separated the two germline ends. The CDR3 DNA sequence: TGTGCCTGGAGTGTGGTGGGAGGGGAGCAGCCCCAGCATTTT. As protein: CAWSVVGGEQPQHF.

J is TRBJ2-5 and V is TRBV30; D is ambiguous. The V gene's germline CDR1 is GTSNPN and CDR2 SVGIG (reference sequence). This CDR3 comprises 13 residues. Between the trimmed V and J ends, which lost 2 bases and 2 bases, there was a span of 9 bases. Here the CDR3 DNA reads TGTGCCTGGAGTACCCGGCCACAAGAGACCCAGTACTTC. It yields the protein CAWSTRPQETQYF.

At least ten counts were recorded for this clone. The rearrangement links TRBV7-9 to TRBJ2-1; 8 bases are shared with TRBD2. This CDR3 comprises 15 residues. Germline V gene sequence: CDR1 SEHNR, CDR2 FQNEAQ (reference sequence). J was trimmed by 4 bases and V by 5 bases; bases with no gene match: 7. This CDR3 is CASSRTGGGYNEQFF. The CDR3 coding sequence is TGTGCCAGCAGCCGAACTGGCGGGGGGTACAATGAGCAGTTCTTC.

This clone was detected only a few times. This sequence joins TRBV29-1 and TRBJ1-2, with 10 bases aligning to TRBD1. The germline gives CDR1 SQVTM, CDR2 ANQGSEA. This CDR3 has 15 amino acids. The V segment lost 4 bases and the J segment 8 bases; nucleotides outside the gene matches: 13. The CDR3 sequence: CSVGETQTGGRGYTF. The DNA of the CDR3 is TGCAGCGTTGGAGAAACGCAGACAGGGGGCCGGGGCTACACCTTC.

Of note for this clone: This sample includes further DNA sequences coding for the same CDR3. The CDR3 coding sequence is TGCGCCAGCAGCACCGACAGCAATCAGCCCCAGCATTTT. Its protein is CASSTDSNQPQHF. The J gene is TRBJ1-5, the V gene TRBV5-1; D gene ambiguous. The V end was cut by 4 bases, the J end by 1 base, with 6 bases between. The CDR3 length is 13 residues. CDR1 is SGHRS and CDR2 is YFSETQ in the germline V gene.

This clone came up a few times. V gene TRBV18 combines with J gene TRBJ1-5; D gene ambiguous. The V and J ends lost 3 bases and 5 bases respectively, with 14 bases between them. Per germline, CDR1 KGHSH and CDR2 LQKENI. This CDR3 has 15 residues. CDR3 protein: CASSPLAGSDQPQHF. CDR3 bases: TGTGCCAGCTCACCCTTGGCCGGGTCGGATCAGCCCCAGCATTTT.

A few counts support this clone. This chain uses TRBV18 with TRBJ2-5, with D maybe TRBD1 (5 bases). The CDR3 totals 13 residues. Germline CDR1 KGHSH, CDR2 LQKENI. The V and J ends lost 5 bases and 2 bases respectively, with 9 bases between them. The CDR3 here is CASSSTVQETQYF. DNA for the CDR3: TGTGCCAGCTCATCGACAGTGCAAGAGACCCAGTACTTC.

The chain combines TRBV28 with TRBJ1-1, with 7 bases that match TRBD1. Germline V gives CDR1 MDHEN, CDR2 SYDVKM. J gave up 1 base and V 6 bases, and 5 bases lay outside the gene matches. This CDR3 spans 14 amino acids. The CDR3 is CASRQGDQNTEAFF. The DNA of the CDR3 is TGTGCCAGCAGGCAGGGGGATCAGAACACTGAAGCTTTCTTT. Full variable domain (outside the CDR3, taken from reference TRBV28 and TRBJ1-1): DVKVTQSSRYLVKRTGEKVFLECVQDMDHENMFWYRQDPGLGLRLIYFSYDVKMKEKGDIPEGYSVSREKKERFSLILESASTNQTSMYLCASRQGDQNTEAFFGQGTRLTVV.

This clone was observed a handful of times. The chain uses TRBV11-2 and TRBJ2-7; the D gene is possibly TRBD2 (5 bases). V lost 1 base, J lost 4 bases, and 11 bases lay in between. Germline V gene sequence: CDR1 SGHAT, CDR2 FQNNGV. The CDR3 is made up of 14 amino acids. CDR3 protein: CASSLGGGLYEQYF. As DNA, the CDR3 is TGTGCCAGCAGCTTAGGTGGCGGGCTATACGAGCAGTACTTC.

This clone has only a few counts. The chain recombines TRBV30 with TRBJ1-2; D is perhaps TRBD1 (5 bases). Per germline, CDR1 GTSNPN and CDR2 SVGIG (reference sequence). The germline V and J ends were trimmed by 2 bases and 4 bases, with 11 bases remaining between them. The CDR3 length is 13 residues. The CDR3 reads CAWSQQDLYGYTF. The CDR3 region has the DNA TGTGCCTGGAGTCAACAGGACCTCTATGGCTACACCTTC.

This clone occurred a few times. The V call is TRBV10-3, the J call TRBJ2-3, with TRBD2 identical over 9 bases. V was clipped by 6 bases and J by 1 base; unmatched bases: 8. The CDR3 has 16 amino acids. Germline-derived CDR1 and CDR2 are ENHRY and SYGVKD. The CDR3 region is CAIRGDSGSGTDTQYF. In nucleotides, the CDR3 is TGTGCCATCAGAGGGGATAGCGGGAGCGGCACAGATACGCAGTATTTT.

The chain has TRBV7-2 and TRBJ2-1, with TRBD2 matching over 8 bases. CDR3 length: 15 residues. Germline loops: CDR1 SGHTA, CDR2 FQGNSA. J lost 6 bases, V lost 5 bases, and 9 bases had no gene match. CDR3 DNA: TGTGCCAGCAGCCCGGTAGCGGGACGGGCCAATGAGCAGTTCTTC. Residues: CASSPVAGRANEQFF.

There are a few counts of this clone. The gene calls are TRBV13 and TRBJ2-3, with 12 bases lining up with TRBD2. Looked up from germline, CDR1 is PRHDT and CDR2 is FYEKMQ (reference sequence). The trim removed 7 bases at V and 0 bases at J, leaving 2 bases unmatched. CDR3 length: 15 amino acids. The CDR3 coding sequence is TGTGCCAGCACGGGACTAGCGGGTAGCACAGATACGCAGTATTTT. Its protein product is CASTGLAGSTDTQYF.

This chain links TRBV6-5 with TRBJ2-5; TRBD1 matches at 9 bases. The V gene's germline CDR1 is MNHEY and CDR2 SVGAGI. The J segment lost 5 bases and the V segment lost 2 bases, leaving 6 bases of the junction unmatched. The CDR3 extends over 15 amino acids. CDR3 in amino acids: CASSYPGQGPETQYF. CDR3 bases: TGTGCCAGCAGTTACCCGGGACAGGGACCTGAGACCCAGTACTTC.

The table lists this clone with a count of one. V and J are TRBV27 and TRBJ2-7; TRBD2 matches 7 bases. This CDR3 spans 15 amino acids. Germline lookup yields CDR1 MNHEY and CDR2 SMNVEV (reference sequence). The ends lost 6 bases at V and 2 bases at J; junction bases unmatched: 10. The CDR3 DNA is TGTGCCAGCAGCTGGGCGGGAGAGGGGACCTACGAGCAGTACTTC. Translated: CASSWAGEGTYEQYF.

The CDR3 DNA sequence: TGCGCCAGCAGTGGTGGGGGAGGAAACTATGGCTACACCTTC. It yields the protein CASSGGGGNYGYTF. The chain uses TRBV5-1 and TRBJ1-2; a possible D gene is TRBD1 (5 bases). The length of the CDR3 is 14 residues. CDR1 SGHRS and CDR2 YFSETQ come from the germline V gene. V lost 5 bases to trimming and J lost 2 bases, with 13 bases between them.

This clone was seen more than once but under ten times. This chain links TRBV30 with TRBJ1-1; D call uncertain. CDR3 length: 16 residues. V was shortened by 4 bases and J by 1 base, with 19 bases between the two germline ends. Germline CDR1 GTSNPN, CDR2 SVGIG (reference sequence). CDR3 coding DNA: TGTGCCTGGACTGGAAAGCTAGGAACATGGAACACTGAAGCTTTCTTT. As protein: CAWTGKLGTWNTEAFF.

This clone has more than one count but fewer than ten. This chain connects TRBV28 to TRBJ2-7; a possible D gene is TRBD2 (6 bases). Trimming cost V 1 base and J 0 bases, with 10 bases left between them. The CDR3 extends over 15 amino acids. Germline-derived CDR1 and CDR2 are MDHEN and SYDVKM. CDR3 in amino acids: CASSLLVGGSYEQYF. The CDR3 DNA is TGTGCCAGCAGTTTATTGGTGGGAGGCTCCTACGAGCAGTACTTC.

The table lists this clone with a few counts. The chain has TRBV7-2 and TRBJ2-1; 10 bases are a match to TRBD2. Unmatched junction bases numbered 8, after V lost 5 bases and J lost 4 bases. The CDR3 runs 16 residues. The germline V gene has CDR1 SGHTA and CDR2 FQGNSA. CDR3 loop: CASSQAAGGPYNEQFF. CDR3 DNA sequence: TGTGCCAGCAGCCAGGCAGCGGGAGGGCCGTACAATGAGCAGTTCTTC.

The table lists this clone with a few counts. The gene calls are TRBV7-8 and TRBJ2-1; D is unresolved. V lost 3 bases and J lost 2, with 5 bases in between. There are 13 residues in the CDR3. Per the germline V gene, CDR1 is SGHVS and CDR2 is FQNEAQ. CDR3 nucleotide sequence: TGTGCCAGCAGCTTGGAAGCCTACAATGAGCAGTTCTTC. Its translation is CASSLEAYNEQFF.

This rearrangement joins TRBV28 to TRBJ2-5; D is possibly TRBD2 (6 bases). Germline V CDR1 and CDR2: MDHEN, SYDVKM. V was clipped by 7 bases and J by 2 bases, with 17 bases between them. The CDR3 is 15 residues long. The CDR3 is CASTPSAGWQETQYF. The CDR3 DNA follows: TGTGCCAGCACCCCTTCGGCGGGGTGGCAAGAGACCCAGTACTTC.

The V call is TRBV30, the J call TRBJ2-3, with a weak D call TRBD2 (6 bases). Trimming took 3 bases from V and 6 from J, leaving 16 bases between them. CDR3 length equals 14 residues. From germline, CDR1 is GTSNPN and CDR2 SVGIG (reference sequence). The CDR3 here is CAWRTAGPHDTQYF. CDR3 DNA: TGTGCCTGGAGAACGGCGGGACCCCACGATACGCAGTATTTT.

This clone came up a few times. The chain couples TRBV5-1 to TRBJ2-1; 13 bases line up with TRBD2. The germline gives CDR1 SGHRS, CDR2 YFSETQ. The trim removed 6 bases at V and 10 bases at J, leaving 7 bases unmatched. The CDR3 is 14 amino acids. CDR3 residues: CASMGTSGATEQFF. The CDR3 DNA reads TGCGCCAGCATGGGGACTAGCGGGGCCACCGAGCAGTTCTTC.

This clone came up a few times. The chain recombines TRBV7-9 with TRBJ2-7; tentative D call: TRBD2 (6 bases). Germline CDR1 reads SEHNR; CDR2 reads FQNEAQ (reference sequence). The CDR3 is made up of 15 amino acids. With 0 bases removed from V and 6 bases from J, the gap between germline ends came to 15 bases. The CDR3 region is CASSLARDRRSEQYF. As DNA, the CDR3 is TGTGCCAGCAGCTTAGCGCGGGACCGAAGAAGCGAGCAGTACTTC.